These 18 T cell receptor beta chains were all obtained from the same sample, sequenced in a study of vaccination and CD4 T cells after COVID-19. The antigens for these receptors are not known. The treatment was: approximately 9-day PBMC culture with coronavirus spike peptide pools or control peptides (ViraFEST assay). Cultured CD4+ T-cell DNA underwent Oncomine TCR Beta short-read sequencing. Each CDR3 protein is one row after TCRdb ran MiXCR on the PCR reads. The sample lists about 14,000 distinct CDR3 sequences, 52% seen once, with around 8.7% in the top ten. The sample consisted of CD4+ T cells from blood, cultured in vitro. The source of these receptors is a human donor who had recovered from COVID-19.

The rearrangement links TRBV3-1 to TRBJ1-1; unclear D gene. This CDR3 contains 12 residues. Looked up from germline, CDR1 is LGHDT and CDR2 is YNNKEL (reference sequence). The V end was cut by 0 bases, the J end by 10 bases, with 9 bases between. The CDR3 bases are TGTGCCAGCAGCCAAGATAGTAGAGGAGCTTTCTTT. It specifies CASSQDSRGAFF.

The sample holds a few counts of this clonotype. This sequence joins TRBV20-1 and TRBJ1-2; D gene uncertain. Deletions cut 5 bases from V and 5 bases from J, with 9 bases between. Germline assignment: CDR1 DFQATT and CDR2 SNEGSKA (reference sequence). The CDR3 loop spans 11 amino acids. The CDR3 nucleotides are TGCAGTGCTCCCCACACGTATGGCTACACCTTC. It yields the protein CSAPHTYGYTF.

The chain couples TRBV19 to TRBJ1-2; 8 bases agree with TRBD1. The CDR3 spans 13 residues. In germline, CDR1 is LNHDA, CDR2 SQIVND (reference sequence). Trimming removed 5 bases from V and 5 bases from J; junction bases left unmatched: 4. CDR3 bases: TGTGCCAGTAGTCTGGACAGGGTGTATGGCTACACCTTC. Translated, it gives CASSLDRVYGYTF.

The chain recombines TRBV28 with TRBJ1-3; D not resolved. The CDR3 totals 14 residues. The germline V and J ends were trimmed by 6 bases and 0 bases, with 9 bases remaining between them. Germline CDR1 reads MDHEN; CDR2 reads SYDVKM. The CDR3, as DNA: TGTGCCAGCAGCAGAGGACCCTCTGGAAACACCATATATTTT. It is translated as CASSRGPSGNTIYF. The full variable domain, in which reference TRBV28 and TRBJ1-3 provide the parts outside the CDR3, is DVKVTQSSRYLVKRTGEKVFLECVQDMDHENMFWYRQDPGLGLRLIYFSYDVKMKEKGDIPEGYSVSREKKERFSLILESASTNQTSMYLCASSRGPSGNTIYFGEGSWLTVV.

The chain links TRBV6-1 to TRBJ2-5, with 8 bases that match TRBD1. The CDR3 is 14 residues long. The germline V gene encodes CDR1 MNHNS and CDR2 SASEGT. Trimming removed 4 bases from V and 4 bases from J; junction bases left unmatched: 5. The CDR3 bases are TGTGCCAGCAGTGCCGGACAGGGAAGAGAGACCCAGTACTTC. It specifies CASSAGQGRETQYF.

CDR3 DNA: TGTGCCAGCAAAGCGGGACGGAACACTGAAGCTTTCTTT. It is translated as CASKAGRNTEAFF. This chain joins TRBV2 and TRBJ1-1; tentatively, D is TRBD1 (5 bases). The CDR3 totals 13 residues. Trimming stripped 7 bases from V and 1 base from J, with 10 bases between. The germline V gene encodes CDR1 SNHLY and CDR2 FYNNEI.

The chain recombines TRBV12-3 or TRBV12-4 with TRBJ1-6; D possibly corresponds to TRBD1 (5 bases). CDR3 length equals 16 residues. V lost 0 bases and J 6 bases, leaving 12 bases between the germline ends. CDR3 nucleotide sequence: TGTGCCAGCAGTTTAGCCTCAGGGCTTGGTAATTCACCCCTCCACTTT. Its translation is CASSLASGLGNSPLHF.

The V call is TRBV6-1, the J call TRBJ2-7; D call uncertain. In germline, CDR1 is MNHNS, CDR2 SASEGT. Trimming shortened V by 4 bases and J by 9 bases, and 16 bases separated the two germline ends. This CDR3 comprises 13 residues. The CDR3: CASSVPVTFVQYF. CDR3 sequence (DNA): TGTGCCAGCAGTGTCCCGGTGACCTTTGTGCAGTACTTC.

The chain uses TRBV6-5 and TRBJ1-2; 8 bases are a match to TRBD1. The CDR3 has 16 amino acids. The germline V gene has CDR1 MNHEY and CDR2 SVGAGI. Trimming cost V 0 bases and J 4 bases; bases outside gene matches: 7. CDR3 sequence reads: CASSYSVQGAAYGYTF. The CDR3 region has the DNA TGTGCCAGCAGTTACTCGGTCCAGGGGGCGGCCTATGGCTACACCTTC.

The chain couples TRBV24-1 to TRBJ1-1; 9 bases agree with TRBD1. Per the germline V gene, CDR1 is KGHDR and CDR2 is SFDVKD. The CDR3 is 16 amino acids. The J segment lost 0 bases and the V segment lost 2 bases, leaving 3 bases of the junction unmatched. The CDR3 protein is CATSDSGQGMNTEAFF. Written as DNA, the CDR3 is TGTGCCACCAGTGATTCTGGACAGGGGATGAACACTGAAGCTTTCTTT.

This chain joins TRBV28 and TRBJ1-5; D gene unclear. The CDR3 covers 15 residues. V gave up 5 bases and J gave up 3 bases, with 14 bases separating them. Germline CDR1 is MDHEN and CDR2 is SYDVKM. DNA for the CDR3: TGTGCCAGCAGTCGTCGATTCAGACTCAATCAGCCCCAGCATTTT. Translated, it gives CASSRRFRLNQPQHF.

This rearrangement joins TRBV19 to TRBJ2-3; 8 positions agree with TRBD2. The germline V gene has CDR1 LNHDA and CDR2 SQIVND (reference sequence). The CDR3 length is 17 residues. After removal of 0 bases from V and 6 bases from J, the junction contained 11 bases not matched to a gene. CDR3: CASSIESTAGGRDTQYF. As DNA, the CDR3 is TGTGCCAGTAGTATAGAGTCGACGGCGGGGGGTAGGGATACGCAGTATTTT.

The chain combines TRBV7-2 with TRBJ1-2, with 7 bases fitting TRBD1. The germline gives CDR1 SGHTA, CDR2 FQGNSA. The CDR3 has 16 residues. The J segment lost 1 base and the V segment lost 6 bases, leaving 11 bases of the junction unmatched. The CDR3 DNA reads as TGTGCCAGCAGGCCCCAATCGTACAGGGGTAACTATGGCTACACCTTC. Protein: CASRPQSYRGNYGYTF.

The V and J genes are TRBV6-1 and TRBJ1-5; D perhaps matches TRBD1 (5 bases). Trimming shortened V by 3 bases and J by 12 bases, and 18 bases separated the two germline ends. The CDR3 spans 14 residues. Germline V gene lookup returns CDR1 MNHNS and CDR2 SASEGT. CDR3 protein: CASSDSGRLLFQHF. The CDR3 DNA sequence: TGTGCCAGCAGTGATTCGGGACGCCTACTTTTCCAGCATTTT.

The chain couples TRBV27 to TRBJ1-2; 10 nucleotides match TRBD1. Germline lookup yields CDR1 MNHEY and CDR2 SMNVEV (reference sequence). This CDR3 contains 13 residues. The V and J ends lost 6 bases and 7 bases, in that order; junction bases with no gene match: 5. CDR3 amino acids: CASRRQGAFGYTF. In nucleotides, the CDR3 is TGTGCCAGCAGGAGACAGGGGGCATTTGGCTACACCTTC.

The CDR3 sequence: CSASPSGSYNEQFF. The CDR3 nucleotides are TGCAGTGCTAGTCCTAGCGGATCTTACAATGAGCAGTTCTTC. The chain links TRBV20-1 to TRBJ2-1; 7 bases map to TRBD2. V trimming: 3 bases; J trimming: 4 bases; junction bases outside the gene matches: 6. The CDR3 has 14 residues. Germline V CDR1 and CDR2: DFQATT, SNEGSKA (reference sequence).

V usage is TRBV7-2 and J usage is TRBJ2-1, with 14 positions matching TRBD2. The CDR3 extends over 19 amino acids. The V gene's germline CDR1 is SGHTA and CDR2 FQGNSA. Losses at the gene ends were 6 bases for V and 2 bases for J; bases not matched to a gene: 12. The CDR3 DNA sequence: TGTGCCAGCAGGACCCGAGGGACTAGCGGGAGTTGGGCCTACAATGAGCAGTTCTTC. Translated, it gives CASRTRGTSGSWAYNEQFF.

The chain carries TRBV4-3 and TRBJ1-1; D remains unclear. The CDR3 covers 16 residues. The V gene lost 0 bases and the J gene lost 1 base, with 12 bases spanning the gap. The germline CDR1 and CDR2 sequences are LGHNA and YSLEER. For the CDR3, the DNA is TGCGCCAGCAGCCAAGAACTCGGGCTTGAGAACACTGAAGCTTTCTTT. Its protein product is CASSQELGLENTEAFF.